Reported below is one TCR beta chain. What it binds is unknown. This sample stems from a study of cytomegalovirus exposure and HLA in healthy donors. Study conclusions and caveats: Follow-up analysis found HLA locus-dependent TCR association rates, highest for DRB1 and lowest for HLA-C. The authors listed roughly 150 TCR beta chains as cytomegalovirus-associated.

V was cut by 5 bases and J by 5 bases, with 11 bases left in between. CDR1 and CDR2 (germline): SGHDT, YYEEEE. The CDR3 totals 13 residues. In the PCR, 60 Vbeta and 13 Jbeta primers were used. Data came from immunoSEQ multiplex PCR; TCRdb stores just in-frame clones and leaves some out. There are more than 150,000 clones in the sample; 87% occur only once, and roughly 0.23% lies in the top ten. The source of this sequence is a girl less than two years old in good health and CMV-seronegative. The specimen sequenced was PBMCs. The chain joins TRBV5-6 to TRBJ2-1; tentatively, D is TRBD1 (6 bases). CDR3 bases: TGTGCCAGCAGTTACGGGACACACAATGAGCAGTTCTTC. Translating gives CASSYGTHNEQFF.